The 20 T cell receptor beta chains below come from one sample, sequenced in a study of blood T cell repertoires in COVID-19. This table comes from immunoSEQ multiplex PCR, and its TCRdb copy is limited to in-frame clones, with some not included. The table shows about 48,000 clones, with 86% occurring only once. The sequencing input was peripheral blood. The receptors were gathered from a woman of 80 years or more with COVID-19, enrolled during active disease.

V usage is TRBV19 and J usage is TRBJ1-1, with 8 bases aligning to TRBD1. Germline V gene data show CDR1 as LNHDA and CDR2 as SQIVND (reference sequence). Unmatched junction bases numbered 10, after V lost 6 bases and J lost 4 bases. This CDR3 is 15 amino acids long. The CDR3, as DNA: TGTGCCAGTAGCAAAGACAGGGGCGGGAGCACTGAAGCTTTCTTT. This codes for CASSKDRGGSTEAFF.

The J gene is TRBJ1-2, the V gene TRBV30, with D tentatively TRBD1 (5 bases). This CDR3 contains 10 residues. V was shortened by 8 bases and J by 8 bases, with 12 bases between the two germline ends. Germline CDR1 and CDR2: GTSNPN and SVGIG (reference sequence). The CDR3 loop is CALRRGGYTF. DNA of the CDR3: TGTGCCCTACGAAGGGGCGGCTACACCTTC.

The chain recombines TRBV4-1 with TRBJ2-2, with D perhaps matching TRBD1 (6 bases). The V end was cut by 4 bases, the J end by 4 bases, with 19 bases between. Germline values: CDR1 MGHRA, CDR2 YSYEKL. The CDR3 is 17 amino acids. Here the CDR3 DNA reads TGCGCCAGCAGCCGTTCGTACAGGGAGATAGGCACCGGGGAGCTGTTTTTT. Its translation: CASSRSYREIGTGELFF.

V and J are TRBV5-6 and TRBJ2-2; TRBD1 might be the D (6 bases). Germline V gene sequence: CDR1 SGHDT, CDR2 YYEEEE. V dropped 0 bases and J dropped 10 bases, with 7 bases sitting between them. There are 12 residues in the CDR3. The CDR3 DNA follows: TGTGCCAGCAGCTTGGACAGGGAGGAGCTGTTTTTT. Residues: CASSLDREELFF.

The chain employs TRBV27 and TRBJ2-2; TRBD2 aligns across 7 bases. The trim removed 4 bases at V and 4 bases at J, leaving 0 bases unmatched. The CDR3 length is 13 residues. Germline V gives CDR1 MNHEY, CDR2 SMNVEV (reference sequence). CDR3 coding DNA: TGTGCCAGCAGTTGGACTAGCACCGGGGAGCTGTTTTTT. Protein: CASSWTSTGELFF.

Here the CDR3 DNA reads TGTGCCAGCAGCCTCGGAGGTTTAGCGGGGGTGGATACGCAGTATTTT. It codes for CASSLGGLAGVDTQYF. This sequence joins TRBV11-1 and TRBJ2-3; 9 positions match TRBD2. The CDR3 extends over 16 amino acids. V was pared by 5 bases and J by 6 bases, with 12 bases of the junction left unmatched. Per germline, CDR1 SGHAT and CDR2 FQDESV (reference sequence).

The DNA for the CDR3 is TGTGCCAGCAGCTTAGCGGGGGGCATTCGCGAGCAGTACTTC. Protein sequence: CASSLAGGIREQYF. This rearrangement joins TRBV13 to TRBJ2-7, with D tentatively TRBD2 (7 bases). The germline gives CDR1 PRHDT, CDR2 FYEKMQ (reference sequence). The CDR3 runs 14 residues. Trimming left V 1 base short and J 6 bases short, with 13 bases between.

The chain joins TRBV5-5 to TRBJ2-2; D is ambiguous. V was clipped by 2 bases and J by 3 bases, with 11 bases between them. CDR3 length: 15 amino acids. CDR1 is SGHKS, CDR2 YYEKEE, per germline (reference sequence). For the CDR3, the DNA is TGTGCCAGCAGCTTTGTTGGGCGAGACACCGGGGAGCTGTTTTTT. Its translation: CASSFVGRDTGELFF.

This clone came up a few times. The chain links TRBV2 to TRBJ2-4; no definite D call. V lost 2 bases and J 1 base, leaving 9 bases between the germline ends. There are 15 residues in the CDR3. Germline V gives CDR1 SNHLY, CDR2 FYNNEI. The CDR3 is CASSEYLGAKNIQYF. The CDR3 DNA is TGTGCCAGCAGTGAATATCTAGGTGCCAAAAACATTCAGTACTTC.

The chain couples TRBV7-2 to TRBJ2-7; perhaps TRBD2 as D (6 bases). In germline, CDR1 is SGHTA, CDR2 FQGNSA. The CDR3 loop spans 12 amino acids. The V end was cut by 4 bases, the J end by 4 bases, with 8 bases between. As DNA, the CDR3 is TGTGCCAGCAGCTGGGCGGGGTACGAGCAGTACTTC. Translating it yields CASSWAGYEQYF.

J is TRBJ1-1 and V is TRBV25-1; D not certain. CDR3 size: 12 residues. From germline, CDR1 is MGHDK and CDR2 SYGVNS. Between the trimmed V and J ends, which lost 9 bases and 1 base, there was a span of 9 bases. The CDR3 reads CARAGPNTEAFF. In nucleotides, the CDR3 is TGTGCCAGAGCAGGCCCGAACACTGAAGCTTTCTTT.

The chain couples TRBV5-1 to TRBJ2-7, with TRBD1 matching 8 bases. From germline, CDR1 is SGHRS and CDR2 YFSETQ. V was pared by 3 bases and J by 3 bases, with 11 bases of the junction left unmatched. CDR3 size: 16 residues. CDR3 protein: CASSYGQGGQLYEQYF. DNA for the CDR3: TGCGCCAGCAGCTACGGACAGGGTGGCCAGCTCTACGAGCAGTACTTC.

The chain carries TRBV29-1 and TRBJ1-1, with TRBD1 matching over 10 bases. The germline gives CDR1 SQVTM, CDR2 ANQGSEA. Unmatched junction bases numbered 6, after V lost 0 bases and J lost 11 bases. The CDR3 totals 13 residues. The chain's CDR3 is CSVEEGTGVQAFF. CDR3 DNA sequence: TGCAGCGTTGAAGAGGGGACAGGGGTTCAGGCTTTCTTT.

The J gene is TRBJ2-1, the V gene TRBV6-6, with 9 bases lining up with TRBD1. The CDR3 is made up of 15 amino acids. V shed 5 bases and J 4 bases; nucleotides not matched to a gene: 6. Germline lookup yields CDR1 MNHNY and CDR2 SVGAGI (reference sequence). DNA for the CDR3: TGTGCCAGCAGTCCCGGGACAGGGCCTTACAATGAGCAGTTCTTC. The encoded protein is CASSPGTGPYNEQFF.

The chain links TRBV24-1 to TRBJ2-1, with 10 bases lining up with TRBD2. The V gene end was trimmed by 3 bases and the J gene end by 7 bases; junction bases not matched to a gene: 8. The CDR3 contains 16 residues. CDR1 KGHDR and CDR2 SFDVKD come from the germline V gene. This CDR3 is CATSDPAAGGYNEQFF. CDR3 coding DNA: TGTGCCACCAGTGATCCAGCAGCGGGAGGGTATAATGAGCAGTTCTTC.

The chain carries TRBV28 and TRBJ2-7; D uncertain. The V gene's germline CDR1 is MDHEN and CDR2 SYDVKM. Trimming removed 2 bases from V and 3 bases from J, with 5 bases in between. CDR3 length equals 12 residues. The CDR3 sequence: CASSLTHYEQYF. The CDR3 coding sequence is TGTGCCAGCAGTTTAACTCACTACGAGCAGTACTTC.

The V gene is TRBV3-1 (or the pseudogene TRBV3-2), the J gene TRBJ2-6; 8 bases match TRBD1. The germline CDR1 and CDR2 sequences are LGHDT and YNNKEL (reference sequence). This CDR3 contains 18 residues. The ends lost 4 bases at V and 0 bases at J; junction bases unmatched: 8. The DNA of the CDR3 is TGTGCCAGCAGCCTCTTGGACAGGGCAAGCTCTGGGGCCAACGTCCTGACTTTC. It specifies CASSLLDRASSGANVLTF.

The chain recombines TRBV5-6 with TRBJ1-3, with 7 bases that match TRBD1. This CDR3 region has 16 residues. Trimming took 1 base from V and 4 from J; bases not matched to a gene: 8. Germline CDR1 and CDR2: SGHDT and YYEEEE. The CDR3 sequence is CASSLFTGEVGNTIYF. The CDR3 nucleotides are TGTGCCAGCAGCTTGTTTACAGGGGAAGTCGGAAACACCATATATTTT.

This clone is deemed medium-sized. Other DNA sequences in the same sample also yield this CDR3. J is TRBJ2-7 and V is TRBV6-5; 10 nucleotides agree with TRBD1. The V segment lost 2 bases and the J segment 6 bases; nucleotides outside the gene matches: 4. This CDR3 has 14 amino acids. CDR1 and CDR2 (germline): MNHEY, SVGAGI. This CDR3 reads CASSYTGQGSEQYF. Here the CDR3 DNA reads TGTGCCAGCAGTTACACGGGACAGGGGTCCGAGCAGTACTTC.

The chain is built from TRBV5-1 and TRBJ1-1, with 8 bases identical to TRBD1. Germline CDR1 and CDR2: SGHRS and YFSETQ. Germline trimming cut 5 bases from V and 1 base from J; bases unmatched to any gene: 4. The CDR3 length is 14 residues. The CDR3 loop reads CASRRTGRNTEAFF. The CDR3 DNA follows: TGCGCCAGCAGGAGGACAGGGCGGAACACTGAAGCTTTCTTT.